This TCR beta chain was captured by sequencing in a study of regulatory T cells in long-lasting Graves disease. This CDR3 is 16 amino acids long. V shed 4 bases, J shed 1 base, and the junction held 6 bases outside the gene matches. The germline V gene encodes CDR1 MRHNA and CDR2 SNTAGT. This clonotype was seen only a few times. Regarding time point: persistent/refractory GD, antithyroid drugs over 5 years with positive TRAb. RNA extracted from PBMCs served as the sequencing template. Combining iRepertoire HTBI primers with Arm-PCR of CDR3 regions, the authors built TCR beta libraries. Each CDR3 protein gets one entry after TCRdb re-called the multiplex PCR reads with MiXCR. The sample comprises roughly 450,000 distinct CDR3 sequences, less than 25% of which are singletons, and 6.5% to 10% rests with the top ten.

Sample: peripheral blood mononuclear cells (PBMCs), taken when the disease was refractory, from a patient treated with antithyroid drugs. The gene calls are TRBV6-4 and TRBJ1-5; 8 nucleotides match TRBD1. The clonotype was recovered from a female donor with Graves disease. The CDR3 nucleotides read TGTGCCAGCAGTGTGGACAGGGCCCGGAGCAATCAGCCCCAGCATTTT. It codes for CASSVDRARSNQPQHF.